This TCR beta chain stems from a study of T cells after yellow fever vaccination. TCRdb ran MiXCR on the 5' RACE reads and lists one entry per CDR3 protein. Counted here are 500,000 to 650,000 distinct CDR3 sequences, 9% to 15% occurring once; the ten biggest clones make up about 15%. The V and J ends lost 7 bases and 0 bases respectively, with 4 bases between them. Germline V gene data show CDR1 as ENHRY and CDR2 as SYGVKD. This CDR3 has 11 amino acids. This clonotype was counted a few times. Its antigen remains unidentified. Study-wide results and caveats: Though it reached lower strength, the secondary response hit its peak faster, day 5 versus 15. FACS-sorted repertoires could harbor abundant contaminating bulk-population clonotypes.

Source: PBMCs, taken on the day of the yellow fever booster vaccination. The chain couples TRBV10-3 to TRBJ2-7; D is undetermined. The TCR was taken from a man aged 25-40 years who received the YFV17D yellow fever vaccine. This chain's CDR3 is CAIKSSYEQYF. As DNA, the CDR3 is TGTGCCATCAAGAGCTCCTACGAGCAGTACTTC.